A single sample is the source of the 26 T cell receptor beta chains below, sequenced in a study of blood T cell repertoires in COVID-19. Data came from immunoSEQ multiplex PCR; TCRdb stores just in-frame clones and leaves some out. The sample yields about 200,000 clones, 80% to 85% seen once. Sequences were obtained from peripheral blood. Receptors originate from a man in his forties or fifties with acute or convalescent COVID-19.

DNA for the CDR3: TGTGCCAGCAGTCTCCAAGAGACCCAGTACTTC. Translating it yields CASSLQETQYF. The chain is built from TRBV2 and TRBJ2-5, with D uncertain. This CDR3 has 11 amino acids. Trimming stripped 5 bases from V and 1 base from J, with 2 bases between. Germline V gene sequence: CDR1 SNHLY, CDR2 FYNNEI.

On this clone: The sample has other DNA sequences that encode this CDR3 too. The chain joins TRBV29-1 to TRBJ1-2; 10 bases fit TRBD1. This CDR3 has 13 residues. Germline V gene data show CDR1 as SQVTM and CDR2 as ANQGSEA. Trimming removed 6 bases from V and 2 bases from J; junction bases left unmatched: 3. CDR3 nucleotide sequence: TGCAGCGTCGGGGACAGGGGAAACTATGGCTACACCTTC. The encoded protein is CSVGDRGNYGYTF.

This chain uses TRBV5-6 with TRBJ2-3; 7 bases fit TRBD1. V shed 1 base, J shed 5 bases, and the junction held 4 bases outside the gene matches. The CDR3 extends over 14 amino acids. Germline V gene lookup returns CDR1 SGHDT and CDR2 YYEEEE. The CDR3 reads CASSLIGGEDTQYF. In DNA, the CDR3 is TGTGCCAGCAGCTTGATAGGGGGCGAAGATACGCAGTATTTT.

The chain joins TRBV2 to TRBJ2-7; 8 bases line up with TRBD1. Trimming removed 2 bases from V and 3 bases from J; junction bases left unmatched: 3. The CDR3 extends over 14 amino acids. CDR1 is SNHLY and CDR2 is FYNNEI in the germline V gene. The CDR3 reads CASSESGTGYEQYF. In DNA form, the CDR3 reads TGTGCCAGCAGTGAATCTGGGACAGGCTACGAGCAGTACTTC. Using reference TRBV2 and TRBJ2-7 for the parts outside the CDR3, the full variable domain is EPEVTQTPSHQVTQMGQEVILRCVPISNHLYFYWYRQILGQKVEFLVSFYNNEISEKSEIFDDQFSVERPDGSNFTLKIRSTKLEDSAMYFCASSESGTGYEQYFGPGTRLTVT.

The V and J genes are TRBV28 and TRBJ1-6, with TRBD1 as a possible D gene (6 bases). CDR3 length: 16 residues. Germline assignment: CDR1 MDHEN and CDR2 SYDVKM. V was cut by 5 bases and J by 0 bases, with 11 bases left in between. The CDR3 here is CASSQGGGSYNSPLHF. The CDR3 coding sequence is TGTGCCAGCAGTCAGGGAGGGGGCTCCTATAATTCACCCCTCCACTTT.

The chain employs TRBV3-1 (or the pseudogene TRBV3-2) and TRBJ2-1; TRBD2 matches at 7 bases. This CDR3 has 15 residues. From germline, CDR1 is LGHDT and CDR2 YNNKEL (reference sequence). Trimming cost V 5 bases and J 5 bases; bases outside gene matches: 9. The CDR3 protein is CASSESSGADNEQFF. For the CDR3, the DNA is TGTGCCAGCAGCGAGTCTAGCGGCGCCGACAATGAGCAGTTCTTC.

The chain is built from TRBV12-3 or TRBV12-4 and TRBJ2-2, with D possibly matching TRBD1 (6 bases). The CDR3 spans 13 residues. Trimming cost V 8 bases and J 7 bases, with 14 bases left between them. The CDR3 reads CASSQGYGGELFF. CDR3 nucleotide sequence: TGTGCCAGCTCCCAGGGGTATGGCGGGGAGCTGTTTTTT.

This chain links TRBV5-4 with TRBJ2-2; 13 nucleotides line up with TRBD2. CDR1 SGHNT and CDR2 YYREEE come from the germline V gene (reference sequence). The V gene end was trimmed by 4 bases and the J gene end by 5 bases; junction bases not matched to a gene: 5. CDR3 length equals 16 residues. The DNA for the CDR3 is TGTGCCAGCAGCATACCGGGACTAGCGGGAACCGGGGAGCTGTTTTTT. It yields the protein CASSIPGLAGTGELFF.

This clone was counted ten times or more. CDR3 DNA sequence: TGTGCCAGCAGCTTAGGGGGGCCTGGGTCGGCGGGAGGCGAGTACACTGAAGCTTTCTTT. Its protein is CASSLGGPGSAGGEYTEAFF. The chain has TRBV7-6 and TRBJ1-1; D is possibly TRBD1 (6 bases). Germline loops: CDR1 SGHVS, CDR2 FNYEAQ. The CDR3 spans 20 residues. V was trimmed by 1 base and J by 3 bases, leaving 27 bases between them.

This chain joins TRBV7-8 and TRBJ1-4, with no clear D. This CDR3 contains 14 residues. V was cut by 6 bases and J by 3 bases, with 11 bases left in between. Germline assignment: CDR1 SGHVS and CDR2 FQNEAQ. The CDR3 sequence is CASSRVLANEKLFF. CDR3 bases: TGTGCCAGCAGTCGAGTTTTAGCTAATGAAAAACTGTTTTTT.

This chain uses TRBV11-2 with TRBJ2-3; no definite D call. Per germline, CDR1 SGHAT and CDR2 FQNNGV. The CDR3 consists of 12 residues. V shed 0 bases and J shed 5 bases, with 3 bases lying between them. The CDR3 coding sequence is TGTGCCAGCAGCTTAGATAAAGATACGCAGTATTTT. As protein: CASSLDKDTQYF.

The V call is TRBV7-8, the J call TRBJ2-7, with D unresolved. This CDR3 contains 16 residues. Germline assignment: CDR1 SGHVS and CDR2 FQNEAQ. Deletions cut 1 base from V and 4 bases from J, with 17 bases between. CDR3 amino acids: CASSLVYGGRIYEQYF. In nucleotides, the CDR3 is TGTGCCAGCAGCTTAGTATATGGTGGCAGGATATACGAGCAGTACTTC.

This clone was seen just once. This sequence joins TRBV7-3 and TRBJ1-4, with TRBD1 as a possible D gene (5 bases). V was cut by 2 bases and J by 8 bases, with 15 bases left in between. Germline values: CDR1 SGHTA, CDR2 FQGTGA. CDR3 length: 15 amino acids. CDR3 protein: CASSLRGAAEEKLFF. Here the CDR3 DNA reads TGTGCCAGCAGCTTACGCGGGGCGGCAGAAGAAAAACTGTTTTTT.

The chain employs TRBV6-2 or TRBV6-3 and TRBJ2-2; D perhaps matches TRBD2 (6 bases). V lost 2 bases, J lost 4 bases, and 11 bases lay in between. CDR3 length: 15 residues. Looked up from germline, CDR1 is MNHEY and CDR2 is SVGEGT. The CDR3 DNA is TGTGCCAGCAGTTACGGGGGGATTGGCACCGGGGAGCTGTTTTTT. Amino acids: CASSYGGIGTGELFF.

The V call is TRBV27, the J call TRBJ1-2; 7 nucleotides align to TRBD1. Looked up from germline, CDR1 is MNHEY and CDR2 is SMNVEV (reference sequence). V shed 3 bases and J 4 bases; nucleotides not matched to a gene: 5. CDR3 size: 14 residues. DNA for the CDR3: TGTGCCAGCAGTTTTCGAGACAGGGCCTATGGCTACACCTTC. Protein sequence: CASSFRDRAYGYTF.

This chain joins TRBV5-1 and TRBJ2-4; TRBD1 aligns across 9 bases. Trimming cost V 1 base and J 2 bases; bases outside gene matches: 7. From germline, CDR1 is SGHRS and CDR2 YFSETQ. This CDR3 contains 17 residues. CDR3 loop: CASSLNPGQGPKNIQYF. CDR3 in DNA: TGCGCCAGCAGCTTGAACCCGGGACAGGGCCCCAAAAACATTCAGTACTTC.

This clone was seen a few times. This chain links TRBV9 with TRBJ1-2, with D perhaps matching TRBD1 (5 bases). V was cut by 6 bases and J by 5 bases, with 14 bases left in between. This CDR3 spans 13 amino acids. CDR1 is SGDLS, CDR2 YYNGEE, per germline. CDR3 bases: TGTGCCAGCACCTCCTCCGGGGGGTATGGCTACACCTTC. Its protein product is CASTSSGGYGYTF.

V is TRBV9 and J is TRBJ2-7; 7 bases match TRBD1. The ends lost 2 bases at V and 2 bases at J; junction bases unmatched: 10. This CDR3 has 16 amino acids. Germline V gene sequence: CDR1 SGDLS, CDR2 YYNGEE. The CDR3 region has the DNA TGTGCCAGCAGCGTCCAAGGGACAGCGATCCCCTACGAGCAGTACTTC. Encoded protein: CASSVQGTAIPYEQYF. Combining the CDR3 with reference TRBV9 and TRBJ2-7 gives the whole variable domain DSGVTQTPKHLITATGQRVTLRCSPRSGDLSVYWYQQSLDQGLQFLIQYYNGEERAKGNILERFSAQQFPDLHSELNLSSLELGDSALYFCASSVQGTAIPYEQYFGPGTRLTVT.

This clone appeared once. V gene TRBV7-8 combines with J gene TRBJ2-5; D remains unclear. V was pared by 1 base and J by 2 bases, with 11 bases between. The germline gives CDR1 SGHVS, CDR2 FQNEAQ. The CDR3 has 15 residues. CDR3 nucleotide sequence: TGTGCCAGCAGCTTAGGGAGACTTACACAAGAGACCCAGTACTTC. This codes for CASSLGRLTQETQYF.

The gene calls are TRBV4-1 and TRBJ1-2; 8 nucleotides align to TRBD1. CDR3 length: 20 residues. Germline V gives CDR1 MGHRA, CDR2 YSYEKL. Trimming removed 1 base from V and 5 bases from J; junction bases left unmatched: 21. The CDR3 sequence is CASSQVDNRPGQDLHYGYTF. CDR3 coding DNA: TGCGCCAGCAGCCAAGTTGATAACAGACCGGGACAGGATTTACATTATGGCTACACCTTC.

This chain's CDR3 is CASSSPWVNTGLNTGELFF. The CDR3 DNA reads TGTGCCAGCAGCTCCCCTTGGGTTAATACAGGGCTCAACACCGGGGAGCTGTTTTTT. The rearrangement joins TRBV7-9 to TRBJ2-2, with a tentative D call TRBD1 (6 bases). The CDR3 is 19 amino acids. Germline CDR1 reads SEHNR; CDR2 reads FQNEAQ (reference sequence). The V end was cut by 4 bases, the J end by 2 bases, with 23 bases between. Based on the CDR3 plus reference TRBV7-9 and TRBJ2-2, the full variable domain is DTGVSQNPRHKITKRGQNVTFRCDPISEHNRLYWYRQTLGQGPEFLTYFQNEAQLEKSRLLSDRFSAERPKGSFSTLEIQRTEQGDSAMYLCASSSPWVNTGLNTGELFFGEGSRLTVL.

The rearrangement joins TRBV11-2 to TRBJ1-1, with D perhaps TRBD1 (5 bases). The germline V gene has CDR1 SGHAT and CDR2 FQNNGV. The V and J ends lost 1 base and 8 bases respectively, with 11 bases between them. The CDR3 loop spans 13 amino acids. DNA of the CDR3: TGTGCCAGCAGCTTAGTATGGAGGGGAGAAGCTTTCTTT. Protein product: CASSLVWRGEAFF.

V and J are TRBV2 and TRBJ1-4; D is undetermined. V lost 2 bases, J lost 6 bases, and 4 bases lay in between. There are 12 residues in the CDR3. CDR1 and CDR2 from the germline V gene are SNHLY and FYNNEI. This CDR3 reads CASSETYEKLFF. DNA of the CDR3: TGTGCCAGCAGTGAAACATATGAAAAACTGTTTTTT.

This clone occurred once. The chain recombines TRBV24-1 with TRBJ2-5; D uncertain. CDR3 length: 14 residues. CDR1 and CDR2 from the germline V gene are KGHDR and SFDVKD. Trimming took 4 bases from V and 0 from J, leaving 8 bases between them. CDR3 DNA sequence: TGTGCCACCAGTGACCCTAAATACCAAGAGACCCAGTACTTC. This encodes CATSDPKYQETQYF.

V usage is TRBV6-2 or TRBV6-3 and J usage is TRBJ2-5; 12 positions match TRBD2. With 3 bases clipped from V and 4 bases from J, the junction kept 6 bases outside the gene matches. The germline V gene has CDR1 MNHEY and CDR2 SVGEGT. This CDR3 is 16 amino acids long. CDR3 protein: CASSYLTSGSRETQYF. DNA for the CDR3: TGTGCCAGCAGTTATCTGACTAGCGGGAGTCGAGAGACCCAGTACTTC.

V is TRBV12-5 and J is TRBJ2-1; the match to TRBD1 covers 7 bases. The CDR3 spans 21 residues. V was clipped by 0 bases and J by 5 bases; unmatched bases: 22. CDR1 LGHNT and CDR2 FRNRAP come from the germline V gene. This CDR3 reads CASGLVHSRGPIQRGHNEQFF. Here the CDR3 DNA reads TGTGCTAGTGGTTTGGTACATTCTAGGGGCCCCATACAAAGGGGGCACAATGAGCAGTTCTTC.